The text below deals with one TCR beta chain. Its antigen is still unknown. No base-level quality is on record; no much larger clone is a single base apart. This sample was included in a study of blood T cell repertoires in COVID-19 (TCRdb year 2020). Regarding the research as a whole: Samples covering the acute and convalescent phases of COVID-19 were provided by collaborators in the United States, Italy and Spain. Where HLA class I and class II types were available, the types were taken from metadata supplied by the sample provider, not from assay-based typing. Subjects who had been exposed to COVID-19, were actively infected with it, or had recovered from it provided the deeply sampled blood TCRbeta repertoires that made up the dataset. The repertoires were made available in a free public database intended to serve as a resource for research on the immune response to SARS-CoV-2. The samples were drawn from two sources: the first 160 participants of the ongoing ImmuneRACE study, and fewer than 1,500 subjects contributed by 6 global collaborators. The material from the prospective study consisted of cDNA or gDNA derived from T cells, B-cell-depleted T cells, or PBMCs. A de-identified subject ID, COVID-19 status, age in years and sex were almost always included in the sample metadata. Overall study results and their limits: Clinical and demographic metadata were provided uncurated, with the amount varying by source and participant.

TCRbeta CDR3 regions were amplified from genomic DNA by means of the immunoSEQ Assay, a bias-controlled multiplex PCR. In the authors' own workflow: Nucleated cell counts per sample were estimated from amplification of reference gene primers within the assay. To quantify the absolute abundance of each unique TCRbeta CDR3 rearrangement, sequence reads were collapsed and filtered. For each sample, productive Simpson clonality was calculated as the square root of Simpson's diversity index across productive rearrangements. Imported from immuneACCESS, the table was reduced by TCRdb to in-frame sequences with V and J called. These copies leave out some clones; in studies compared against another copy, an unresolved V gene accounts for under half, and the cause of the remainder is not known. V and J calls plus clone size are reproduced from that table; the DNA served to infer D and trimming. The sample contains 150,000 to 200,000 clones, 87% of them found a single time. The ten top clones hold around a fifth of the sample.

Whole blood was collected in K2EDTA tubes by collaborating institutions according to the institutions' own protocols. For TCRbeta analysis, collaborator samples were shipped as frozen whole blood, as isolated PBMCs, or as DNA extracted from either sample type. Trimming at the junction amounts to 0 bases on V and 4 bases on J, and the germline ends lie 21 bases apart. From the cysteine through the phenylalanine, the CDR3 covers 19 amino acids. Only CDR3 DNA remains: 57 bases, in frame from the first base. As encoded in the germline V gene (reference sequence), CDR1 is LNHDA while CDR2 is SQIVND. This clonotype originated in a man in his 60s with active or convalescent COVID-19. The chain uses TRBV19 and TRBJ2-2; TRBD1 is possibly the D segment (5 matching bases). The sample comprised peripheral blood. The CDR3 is CASSIDGQGIERSTGELFF. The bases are TGTGCCAGTAGTATAGACGGGCAGGGCATTGAACGGAGCACCGGGGAGCTGTTTTTT.